These T cell receptor beta chains were read from a single sample in a study of cytomegalovirus exposure and HLA in healthy donors. Using immunoSEQ multiplex PCR, the repertoire was profiled, and TCRdb retains in-frame clones only, with some absent. This repertoire shows 56,000 or so clones, around 93% found once; its top ten account for more than 1.5%. Input material: PBMCs. These receptors all come from a woman aged 18-35 years in good health and CMV-seropositive. The CDR3 runs from the conserved cysteine through the conserved F or W. A D gene is named only where the DNA matches it firmly. For some rows the clone size is stated as once, few or many, or as a class when expanded; others skip it.

>.|TRBV6-9|TRBD1|TRBJ1-5
TGTGCCAGCACCCATTGCTATACAGGGGGCGCTTATAGCAATCAGCCCCAGCATTTT
CASTHCYTGGAYSNQPQHF
>few|TRBV5-1|TRBD2|TRBJ2-1
TGCGCCAGCAGCTTGTTAGCGGGGGCCTACAATGAGCAGTTCTTC
CASSLLAGAYNEQFF
>.|TRBV29-1|.|TRBJ1-1
TGCAGCGTCGTGAACACTGAAGCTTTCTTT
CSVVNTEAFF
>.|TRBV14|.|TRBJ1-1
TGTGCCAGCAGCCGCGGGCCGAACACTGAAGCTTTCTTT
CASSRGPNTEAFF
>.|TRBV19|.|TRBJ1-3
TGTGCCAGTAGTATAGGGGCGCCGGACACCCACTCTGGAAACACCATATATTTT
CASSIGAPDTHSGNTIYF
>.|TRBV20-1|.|TRBJ2-7
TGCAGTGCTAGAGACAGGGGGGAGTACTTC
CSARDRGEYF
>once|TRBV19|.|TRBJ2-5
TGTGCCAGTACGCAGGGGTCATCTGTAGGAGAGACCCAGTACTTC
CASTQGSSVGETQYF
>.|TRBV4-2|TRBD1|TRBJ1-5
TGTGCCAGCAGCCAAGAAGTTATAAGACAGGGTAGCAATCAGCCCCAGCATTTT
CASSQEVIRQGSNQPQHF
>.|TRBV6-1|TRBD1|TRBJ1-1
TGTGCCAGCAGTGTGAGGAACAGGGGCCTGGATGAAGCTTTCTTT
CASSVRNRGLDEAFF
>.|TRBV7-2|TRBD2|TRBJ2-7
TGTGCCAGCAGCCTCCAGCGGGGGAACTACGAGCAGTACTTC
CASSLQRGNYEQYF
>.|TRBV7-2|TRBD1|TRBJ1-5
TGTGCCAGCGGGGACAGTAATCAGCCCCAGCATTTT
CASGDSNQPQHF
>.|TRBV9|.|TRBJ2-5
TGTGCCAGCAGCGTAGCTCCGGCGGCCCAAGAGACCCAGTACTTC
CASSVAPAAQETQYF
>.|TRBV6-5|TRBD2|TRBJ2-3
TGTGCCAGCAGTTACGGCCTAGCGGCAACAGATACGCAGTATTTT
CASSYGLAATDTQYF
>.|TRBV6-5|.|TRBJ2-7
TGTGCCAGCAGTCCCAGCTCCTACGAGCAGTACTTC
CASSPSSYEQYF
>.|TRBV27|.|TRBJ1-6
TGTGCCAGCAGTCCCTACGAGGGGGTAGCGTATTCACCCCTCCACTTT
CASSPYEGVAYSPLHF
>.|TRBV27|TRBD1|TRBJ2-3
TGTGCCAGCAGTAGACAGGGGCCCAGATCTGGTACGCAGTATTTT
CASSRQGPRSGTQYF
>.|TRBV4-2|TRBD1|TRBJ1-3
TGTGCCAGCAGCCAGGGACAGGGGACTGGAAACACCATATATTTT
CASSQGQGTGNTIYF
>once|TRBV9|.|TRBJ1-3
TGTGCCAGCAGCGTAGACAGGGTGGACACCATATATTTT
CASSVDRVDTIYF